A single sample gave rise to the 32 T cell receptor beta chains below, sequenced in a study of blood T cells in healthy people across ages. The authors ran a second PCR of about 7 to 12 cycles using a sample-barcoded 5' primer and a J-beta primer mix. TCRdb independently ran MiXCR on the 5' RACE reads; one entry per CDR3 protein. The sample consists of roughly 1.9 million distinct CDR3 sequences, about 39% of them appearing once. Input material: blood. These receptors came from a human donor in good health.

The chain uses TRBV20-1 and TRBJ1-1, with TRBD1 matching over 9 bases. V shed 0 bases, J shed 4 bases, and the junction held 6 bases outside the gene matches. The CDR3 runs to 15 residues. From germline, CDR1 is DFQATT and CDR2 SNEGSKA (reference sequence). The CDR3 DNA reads TGCAGTGCTAGAGAATCCGGGACAGGGATCACTGAAGCTTTCTTT. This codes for CSARESGTGITEAFF.

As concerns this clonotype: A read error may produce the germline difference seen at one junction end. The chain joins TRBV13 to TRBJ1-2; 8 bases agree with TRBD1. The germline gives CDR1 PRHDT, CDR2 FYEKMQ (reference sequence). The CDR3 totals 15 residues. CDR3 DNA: TGTGCCAGCAGCTTAGAAGACAGGGGAAACTATGGCTGCACCTTC. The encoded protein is CASSLEDRGNYGCTF. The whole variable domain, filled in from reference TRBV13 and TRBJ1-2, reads AAGVIQSPRHLIKEKRETATLKCYPIPRHDTVYWYQQGPGQDPQFLISFYEKMQSDKGSIPDRFSAQQFSDYHSELNMSSLELGDSALYFCASSLEDRGNYGCTFGSGTRLTVV.

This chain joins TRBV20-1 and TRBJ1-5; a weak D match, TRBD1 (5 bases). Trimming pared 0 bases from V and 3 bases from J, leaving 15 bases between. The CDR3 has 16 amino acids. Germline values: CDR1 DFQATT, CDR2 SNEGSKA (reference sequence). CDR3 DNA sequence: TGCAGTGCTAGAGATAAGGGACTTGGCAACAATCAGCCCCAGCATTTT. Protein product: CSARDKGLGNNQPQHF.

This chain's CDR3 is CASSFSGTGTEKLFF. The CDR3 DNA reads as TGCGCCAGCAGCTTTTCCGGGACAGGGACTGAAAAACTGTTTTTT. This chain uses TRBV5-1 with TRBJ1-4, with 9 bases lining up with TRBD1. V gave up 2 bases and J gave up 7 bases; unmatched junction bases: 6. Germline-derived CDR1 and CDR2 are SGHRS and YFSETQ. This CDR3 spans 15 amino acids.

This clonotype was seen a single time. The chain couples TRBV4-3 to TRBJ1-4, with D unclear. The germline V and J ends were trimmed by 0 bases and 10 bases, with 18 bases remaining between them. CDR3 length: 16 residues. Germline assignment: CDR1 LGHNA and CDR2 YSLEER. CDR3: CASSQEQSAGMRKLFF. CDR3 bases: TGCGCCAGCAGCCAAGAACAGAGCGCTGGAATGCGAAAACTGTTTTTT.

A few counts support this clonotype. CDR3 residues: CASSQDLRLYNEQFF. The DNA of the CDR3 is TGCGCCAGCAGCCAAGATCTGCGACTTTACAATGAGCAGTTCTTC. The J gene is TRBJ2-1, the V gene TRBV4-3; no clear D gene. Trimming removed 0 bases at V and 4 bases at J, with 10 bases between. CDR1 and CDR2 (germline): LGHNA, YSLEER. This CDR3 is built from 15 residues.

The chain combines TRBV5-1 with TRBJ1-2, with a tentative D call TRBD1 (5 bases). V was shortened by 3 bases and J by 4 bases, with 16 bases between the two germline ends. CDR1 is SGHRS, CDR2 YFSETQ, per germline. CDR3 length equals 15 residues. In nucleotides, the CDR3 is TGCGCCAGCAGCTACGACCCCGGGACTCTCTATGGCTACACCTTC. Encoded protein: CASSYDPGTLYGYTF.

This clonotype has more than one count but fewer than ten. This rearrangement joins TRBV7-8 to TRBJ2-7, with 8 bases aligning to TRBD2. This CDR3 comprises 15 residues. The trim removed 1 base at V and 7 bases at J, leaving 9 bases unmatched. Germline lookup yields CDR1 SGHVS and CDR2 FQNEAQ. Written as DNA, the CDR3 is TGTGCCAGCAGCTTAGAGGGCGGGGGGTTCTGGGAGCAGTACTTC. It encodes CASSLEGGGFWEQYF.

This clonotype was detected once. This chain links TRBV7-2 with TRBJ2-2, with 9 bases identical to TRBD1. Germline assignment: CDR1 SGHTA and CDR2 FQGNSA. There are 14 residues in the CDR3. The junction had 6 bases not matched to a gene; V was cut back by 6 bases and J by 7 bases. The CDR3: CASRRGQGIGELFF. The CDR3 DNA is TGTGCCAGCAGAAGGGGACAGGGAATCGGGGAGCTGTTTTTT.

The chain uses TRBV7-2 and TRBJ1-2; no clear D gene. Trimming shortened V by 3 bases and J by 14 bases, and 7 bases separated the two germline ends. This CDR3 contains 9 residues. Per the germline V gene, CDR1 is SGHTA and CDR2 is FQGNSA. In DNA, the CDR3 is TGTGCCAGCAGCTTTCTCGGTACCTTC. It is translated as CASSFLGTF.

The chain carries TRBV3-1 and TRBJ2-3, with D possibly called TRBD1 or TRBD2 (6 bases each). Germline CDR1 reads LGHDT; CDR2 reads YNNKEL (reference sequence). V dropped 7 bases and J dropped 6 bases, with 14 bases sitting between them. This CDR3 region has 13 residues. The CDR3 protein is CASTGGMKDTQYF. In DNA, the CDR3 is TGTGCCAGCACCGGGGGCATGAAGGATACGCAGTATTTT.

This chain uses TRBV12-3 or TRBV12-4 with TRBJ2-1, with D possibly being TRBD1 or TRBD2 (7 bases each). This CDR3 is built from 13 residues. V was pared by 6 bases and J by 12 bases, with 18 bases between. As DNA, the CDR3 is TGTGCCAGCAGCATCAGGGGGGGGGATGGGCAGTTCTTC. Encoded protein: CASSIRGGDGQFF.

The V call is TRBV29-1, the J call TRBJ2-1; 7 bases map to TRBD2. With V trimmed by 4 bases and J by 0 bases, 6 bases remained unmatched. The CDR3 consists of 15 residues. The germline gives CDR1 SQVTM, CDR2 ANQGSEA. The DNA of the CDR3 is TGCAGCGTTGTTCGGGGGGAGAGCTCCTACAATGAGCAGTTCTTC. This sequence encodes CSVVRGESSYNEQFF.

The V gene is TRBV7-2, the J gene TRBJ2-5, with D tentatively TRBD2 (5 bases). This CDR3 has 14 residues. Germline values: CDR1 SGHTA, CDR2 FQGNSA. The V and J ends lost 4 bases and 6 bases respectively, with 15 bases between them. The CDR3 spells CASSSRFGVKTQYF. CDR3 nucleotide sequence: TGTGCCAGCAGCTCCCGGTTCGGGGTAAAGACCCAGTACTTC.

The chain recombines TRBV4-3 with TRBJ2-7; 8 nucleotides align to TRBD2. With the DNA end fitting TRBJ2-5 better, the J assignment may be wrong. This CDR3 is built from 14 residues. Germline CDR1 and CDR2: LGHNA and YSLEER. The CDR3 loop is CASSQDFLAGTQYF. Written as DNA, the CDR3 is TGCGCCAGCAGCCAAGATTTCCTAGCGGGGACCCAGTACTTC.

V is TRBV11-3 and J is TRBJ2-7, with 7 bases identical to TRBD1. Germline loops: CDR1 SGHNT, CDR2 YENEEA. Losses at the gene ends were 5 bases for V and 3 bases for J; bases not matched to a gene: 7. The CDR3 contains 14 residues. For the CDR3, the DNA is TGTGCCAGCAGCCCCCAGGACAGGTTCTACGAGCAGTACTTC. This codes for CASSPQDRFYEQYF.

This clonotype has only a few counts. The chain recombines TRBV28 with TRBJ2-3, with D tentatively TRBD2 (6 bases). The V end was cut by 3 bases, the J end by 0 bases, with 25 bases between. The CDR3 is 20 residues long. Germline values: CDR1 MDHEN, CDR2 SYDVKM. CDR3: CASSFPPGEERLISTDTQYF. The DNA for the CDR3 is TGTGCCAGCAGTTTTCCCCCGGGGGAGGAGCGGCTTATTAGCACAGATACGCAGTATTTT.

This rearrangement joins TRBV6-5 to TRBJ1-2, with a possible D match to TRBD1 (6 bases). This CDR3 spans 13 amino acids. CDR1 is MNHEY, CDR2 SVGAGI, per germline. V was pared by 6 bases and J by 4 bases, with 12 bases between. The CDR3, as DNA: TGTGCCAGCAGGCTCAGGACAGCCTATGGCTACACCTTC. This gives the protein CASRLRTAYGYTF.

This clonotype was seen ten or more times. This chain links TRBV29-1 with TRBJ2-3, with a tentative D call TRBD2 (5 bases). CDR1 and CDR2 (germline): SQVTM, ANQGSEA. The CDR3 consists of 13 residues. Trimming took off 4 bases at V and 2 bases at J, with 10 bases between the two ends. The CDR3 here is CSVGGRNTDTQYF. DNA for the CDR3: TGCAGCGTTGGCGGGCGGAACACAGATACGCAGTATTTT.

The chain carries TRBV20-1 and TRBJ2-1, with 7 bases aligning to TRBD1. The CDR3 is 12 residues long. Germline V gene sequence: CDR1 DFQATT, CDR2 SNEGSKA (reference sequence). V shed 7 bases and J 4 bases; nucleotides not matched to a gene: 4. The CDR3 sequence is CSVPQGYNEQFF. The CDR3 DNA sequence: TGCAGTGTCCCACAGGGGTACAATGAGCAGTTCTTC.

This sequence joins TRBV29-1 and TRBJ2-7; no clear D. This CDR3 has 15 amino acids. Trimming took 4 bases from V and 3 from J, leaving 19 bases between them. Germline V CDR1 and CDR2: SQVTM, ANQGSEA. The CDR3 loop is CSVGGRIKANYEQYF. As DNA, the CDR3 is TGCAGCGTTGGAGGACGGATCAAAGCAAACTACGAGCAGTACTTC.

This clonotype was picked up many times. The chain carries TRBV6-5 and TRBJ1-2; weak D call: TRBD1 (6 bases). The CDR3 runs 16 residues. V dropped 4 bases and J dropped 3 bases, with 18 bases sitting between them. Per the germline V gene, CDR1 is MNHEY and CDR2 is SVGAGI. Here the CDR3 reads CASSSSRRTADYGYTF. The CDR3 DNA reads TGTGCCAGCAGTTCATCGCGTCGGACAGCCGACTATGGCTACACCTTC.

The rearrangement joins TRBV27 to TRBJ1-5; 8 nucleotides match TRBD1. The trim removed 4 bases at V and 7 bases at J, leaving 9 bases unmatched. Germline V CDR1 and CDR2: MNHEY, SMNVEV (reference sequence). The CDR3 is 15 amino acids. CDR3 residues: CASSSLRGLGQPQHF. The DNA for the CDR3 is TGTGCCAGCAGTTCCCTCAGGGGGCTGGGACAGCCCCAGCATTTT.

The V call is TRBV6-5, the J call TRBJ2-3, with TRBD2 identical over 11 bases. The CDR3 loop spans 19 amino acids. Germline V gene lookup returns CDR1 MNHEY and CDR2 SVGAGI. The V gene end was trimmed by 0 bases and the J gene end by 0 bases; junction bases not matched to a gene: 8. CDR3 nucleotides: TGTGCCAGCAGTTACTCGGGGCTAGCGGGGGGCCTGAGCACAGATACGCAGTATTTT. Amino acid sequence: CASSYSGLAGGLSTDTQYF.

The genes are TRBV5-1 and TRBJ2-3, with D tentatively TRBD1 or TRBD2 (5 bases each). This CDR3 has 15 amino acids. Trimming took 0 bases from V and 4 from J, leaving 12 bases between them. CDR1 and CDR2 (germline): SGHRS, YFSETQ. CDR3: CASSLVGVSPDTQYF. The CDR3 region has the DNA TGCGCCAGCAGCTTGGTGGGGGTGTCGCCAGATACGCAGTATTTT.

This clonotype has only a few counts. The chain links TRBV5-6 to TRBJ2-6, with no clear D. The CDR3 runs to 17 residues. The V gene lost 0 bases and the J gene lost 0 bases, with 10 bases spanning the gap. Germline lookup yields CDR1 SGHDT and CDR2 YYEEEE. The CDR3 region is CASSLVNPYSGANVLTF. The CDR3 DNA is TGTGCCAGCAGCTTGGTTAACCCCTACTCTGGGGCCAACGTCCTGACTTTC.

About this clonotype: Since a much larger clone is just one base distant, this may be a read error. The CDR3 DNA sequence: TGCAGTGCTAGAAACAGATGGGACTCGGCCACTGAAGCTTTCTTT. Translation: CSARNRWDSATEAFF. The genes are TRBV20-1 and TRBJ1-1, with a tentative D call TRBD1 (5 bases). The ends were cut back, 2 bases at V and 4 bases at J, with 17 bases in the middle. CDR3 length: 15 residues. The germline CDR1 and CDR2 sequences are DFQATT and SNEGSKA (reference sequence).

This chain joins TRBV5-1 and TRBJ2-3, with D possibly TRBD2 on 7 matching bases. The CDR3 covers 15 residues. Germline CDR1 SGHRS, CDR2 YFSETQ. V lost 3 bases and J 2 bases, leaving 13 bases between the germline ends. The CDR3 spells CASSWGGPFTDTQYF. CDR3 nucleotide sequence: TGCGCCAGCAGCTGGGGGGGGCCATTCACAGATACGCAGTATTTT.

The CDR3 is CASKKTGRHGYTF. The DNA for the CDR3 is TGTGCCAGCAAGAAGACAGGGAGGCATGGCTACACCTTC. The rearrangement uses TRBV12-3 or TRBV12-4 and TRBJ1-2, with 7 bases fitting TRBD1. The CDR3 runs 13 residues. Losses at the gene ends were 7 bases for V and 6 bases for J; bases not matched to a gene: 8.

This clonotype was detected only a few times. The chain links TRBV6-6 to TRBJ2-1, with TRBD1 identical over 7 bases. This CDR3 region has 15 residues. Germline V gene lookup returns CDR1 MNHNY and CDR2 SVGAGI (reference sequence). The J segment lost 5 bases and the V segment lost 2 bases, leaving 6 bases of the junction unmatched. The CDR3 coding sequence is TGTGCCAGCAGTTACGTACAGGGGAATGACAATGAGCAGTTCTTC. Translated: CASSYVQGNDNEQFF.

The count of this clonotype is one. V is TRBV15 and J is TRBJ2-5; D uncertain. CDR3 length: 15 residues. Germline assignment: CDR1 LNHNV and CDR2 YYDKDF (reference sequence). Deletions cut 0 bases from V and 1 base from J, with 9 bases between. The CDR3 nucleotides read TGTGCCACCAGCAGAGAGGGCCTAATCCAAGAGACCCAGTACTTC. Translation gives CATSREGLIQETQYF.

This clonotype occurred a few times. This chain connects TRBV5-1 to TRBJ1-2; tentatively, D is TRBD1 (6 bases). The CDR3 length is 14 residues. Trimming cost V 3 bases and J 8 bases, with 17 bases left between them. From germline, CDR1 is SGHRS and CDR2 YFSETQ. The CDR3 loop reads CASSSTGSGEGYTF. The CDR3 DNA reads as TGCGCCAGCAGCTCAACAGGGTCGGGGGAAGGCTACACCTTC. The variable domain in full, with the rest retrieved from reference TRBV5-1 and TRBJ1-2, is KAGVTQTPRYLIKTRGQQVTLSCSPISGHRSVSWYQQTPGQGLQFLFEYFSETQRNKGNFPGRFSGRQFSNSRSEMNVSTLELGDSALYLCASSSTGSGEGYTFGSGTRLTVV.